These 10 T cell receptor beta chains share one sample of origin, sequenced in a study of beta chain features in type 1 diabetes. Reverse transcription of all isolated RNA meant that expressed TCRB transcripts were sequenced. This table comes from immunoSEQ multiplex PCR, and its TCRdb copy is limited to in-frame clones, with some not included. The sample records some 150,000 clones, 6.9% being singletons. The sample taken for sequencing was central memory CD4+ T cells from blood. The receptor set was obtained from a woman in her thirties in good health.

The chain recombines TRBV5-4 with TRBJ1-2; the match to TRBD1 covers 9 bases. The V gene end was trimmed by 6 bases and the J gene end by 5 bases; junction bases not matched to a gene: 8. The V gene's germline CDR1 is SGHNT and CDR2 YYREEE (reference sequence). The CDR3 runs 14 residues. CDR3 sequence reads: CASMTGTGNYGYTF. The CDR3 coding sequence is TGTGCCAGCATGACCGGGACAGGGAATTATGGCTACACCTTC.

This clone has at least ten counts. The rearrangement joins TRBV7-9 to TRBJ2-1; 12 positions agree with TRBD2. The CDR3 runs 16 residues. V was pared by 4 bases and J by 9 bases, with 10 bases of the junction left unmatched. The germline CDR1 and CDR2 sequences are SEHNR and FQNEAQ (reference sequence). CDR3 nucleotide sequence: TGTGCCAGCAGCTACCTAGCGGGAGGGACGCTCGGTGAGCAGTTCTTC. It specifies CASSYLAGGTLGEQFF.

A few counts support this clone. CDR3 sequence reads: CAISEANGGIQYF. Written as DNA, the CDR3 is TGTGCCATCAGTGAGGCCAACGGGGGCATTCAGTACTTC. The chain combines TRBV10-3 with TRBJ2-4; a possible D gene is TRBD2 (6 bases). The CDR3 consists of 13 residues. Trimming left V 2 bases short and J 9 bases short, with 11 bases between. Germline V gene sequence: CDR1 ENHRY, CDR2 SYGVKD.

The CDR3 loop reads CASSYSIGQTYGYTF. DNA for the CDR3: TGTGCCAGCAGTTACTCGATTGGGCAGACCTATGGCTACACCTTC. The chain carries TRBV6-5 and TRBJ1-2; D unclear. Trimming took 0 bases from V and 4 from J, leaving 12 bases between them. In germline, CDR1 is MNHEY, CDR2 SVGAGI. This CDR3 is 15 amino acids long.

Ten or more counts support this clone. The chain recombines TRBV18 with TRBJ2-7; D uncertain. Germline CDR1 reads KGHSH; CDR2 reads LQKENI. Trimming cost V 3 bases and J 5 bases, with 8 bases left between them. The CDR3 has 12 amino acids. The CDR3 sequence: CASSPSSNEQYF. In DNA, the CDR3 is TGTGCCAGCTCACCTTCGTCTAACGAGCAGTACTTC.

The chain combines TRBV4-3 with TRBJ2-3; D unclear. The V and J ends lost 0 bases and 0 bases respectively, with 7 bases between them. The germline V gene encodes CDR1 LGHNA and CDR2 YSLEER. CDR3 length equals 15 residues. CDR3 nucleotide sequence: TGCGCCAGCAGCCAAGATGAACGGAGCACAGATACGCAGTATTTT. This encodes CASSQDERSTDTQYF.

The rearrangement uses TRBV19 and TRBJ2-5; 9 bases align to TRBD1. Germline V CDR1 and CDR2: LNHDA, SQIVND (reference sequence). The CDR3 consists of 14 residues. V lost 6 bases, J lost 2 bases, and 4 bases stayed unmatched. The CDR3 region is CASRGQGFQETQYF. CDR3 nucleotides: TGTGCCAGTAGAGGACAGGGGTTTCAAGAGACCCAGTACTTC.

This clone was counted only a few times. The chain has TRBV2 and TRBJ1-1; 9 positions agree with TRBD1. Looked up from germline, CDR1 is SNHLY and CDR2 is FYNNEI. The CDR3 length is 13 residues. The V segment lost 6 bases and the J segment 5 bases; nucleotides outside the gene matches: 4. The CDR3 sequence is CASRTGGGTEAFF. CDR3 DNA sequence: TGTGCCAGCAGGACAGGGGGGGGGACTGAAGCTTTCTTT.

This clone was counted only a few times. J is TRBJ2-3 and V is TRBV7-3; unclear D gene. The germline gives CDR1 SGHTA, CDR2 FQGTGA. The CDR3 is 16 residues long. V lost 4 bases and J 1 base, leaving 15 bases between the germline ends. CDR3 amino acids: CASSSSLLSGTDTQYF. The DNA of the CDR3 is TGTGCCAGCAGCTCCTCCCTGCTCAGCGGCACAGATACGCAGTATTTT.

This clone was seen more than once but under ten times. This chain connects TRBV28 to TRBJ1-2, with D perhaps TRBD1 (5 bases). Deletions cut 7 bases from V and 10 bases from J, with 13 bases between. In germline, CDR1 is MDHEN, CDR2 SYDVKM. The CDR3 consists of 11 residues. CDR3 sequence (DNA): TGTGCCAGCACCGGTACAGGTCTCTACACCTTC. As protein: CASTGTGLYTF.